This T cell receptor beta chain was documented in a study of blood T cells in healthy people across ages. General study findings and limits: Unsorted PBMC material precluded a definitive naive versus antigen-experienced comparison.

Using a J-beta primer mix together with a sample-barcoded 5' primer, a second PCR was run for about 6 to 12 cycles. A template-switch adaptor with 12 random nucleotides tagged each cDNA molecule. Each CDR3 protein is one row after TCRdb ran MiXCR on the 5' RACE reads. The sample shows some 900,000 distinct CDR3 sequences, around 48% of them seen only once. This clonotype appeared a few times. Its antigen is unknown. This CDR3 region has 12 residues. Germline assignment: CDR1 LGHNA and CDR2 YSLEER. The ends were cut back, 2 bases at V and 15 bases at J, with 14 bases in the middle. Donors gave 8.5 to 10 milliliters of peripheral blood apiece.

Specimen: blood. This clonotype was obtained from a man aged 25 to 45 in good health. This chain connects TRBV4-3 to TRBJ2-1, with D possibly being TRBD2 (6 bases). CDR3 region: CASSQWGERPFF. As DNA, the CDR3 is TGCGCCAGCAGCCAATGGGGGGAGAGGCCGTTCTTC.